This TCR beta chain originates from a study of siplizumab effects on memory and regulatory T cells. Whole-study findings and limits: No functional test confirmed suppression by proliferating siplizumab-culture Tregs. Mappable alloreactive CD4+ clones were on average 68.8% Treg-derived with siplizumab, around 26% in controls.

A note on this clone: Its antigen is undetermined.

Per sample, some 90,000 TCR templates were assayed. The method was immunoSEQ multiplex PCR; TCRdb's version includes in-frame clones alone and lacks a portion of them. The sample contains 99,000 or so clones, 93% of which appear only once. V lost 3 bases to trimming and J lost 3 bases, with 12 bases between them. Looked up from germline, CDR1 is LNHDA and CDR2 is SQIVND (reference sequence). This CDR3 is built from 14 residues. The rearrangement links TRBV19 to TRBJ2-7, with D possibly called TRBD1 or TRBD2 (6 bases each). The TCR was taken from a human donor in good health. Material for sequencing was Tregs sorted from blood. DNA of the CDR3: TGTGCCAGTAGTATCGGGGGACAAAACTACGAGCAGTACTTC. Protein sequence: CASSIGGQNYEQYF.